These T cell receptor beta chains were read from a single sample in a study of blood T cell repertoires in COVID-19. Generated by immunoSEQ multiplex PCR, the TCRdb table keeps only in-frame clones and is missing some. This sample has about 73,000 clones, with about 88% found just once. The sequenced sample consisted of peripheral blood. These receptors came from a man older than 75 with acute or convalescent COVID-19. CDR3s include the opening cysteine and the closing phenylalanine or tryptophan. The D gene is left open where the match is weak. A clone size is listed for some rows: how often the clone was seen (once, few, many), or a class if it is expanded.

v_call: TRBV2
clone_size: -
d_call: TRBD2
j_call: TRBJ2-3
cdr3_nt: TGTGCCAGCACGGGGGAGCGGGAGGATACGCAGTATTTT
cdr3_aa: CASTGEREDTQYF

v_call: TRBV6-9
clone_size: -
d_call: -
j_call: TRBJ1-6
cdr3_nt: TGTGCCAGCAGTTATCCAGGGGAAGGGAGGGCTTCACCCCTCCACTTT
cdr3_aa: CASSYPGEGRASPLHF

v_call: TRBV6-1
clone_size: -
d_call: -
j_call: TRBJ1-1
cdr3_nt: TGTGCCAGCAGTGTCGGCGGAACTGAAGCTTTCTTT
cdr3_aa: CASSVGGTEAFF

v_call: TRBV19
clone_size: few
d_call: TRBD2
j_call: TRBJ2-7
cdr3_nt: TGTGCCACCTCCGGACTAGCGGGTTCCGAGCAGTACTTC
cdr3_aa: CATSGLAGSEQYF

v_call: TRBV5-4
clone_size: -
d_call: -
j_call: TRBJ1-2
cdr3_nt: TGTGCCAGCAGCTCAGAAAACTATGGCTACACCTTC
cdr3_aa: CASSSENYGYTF

v_call: TRBV6-6
clone_size: -
d_call: TRBD2
j_call: TRBJ2-1
cdr3_nt: TGTGCCAGCACAAAAACTAGCGGGGGTTTCGATGAGCAGTTCTTC
cdr3_aa: CASTKTSGGFDEQFF

v_call: TRBV7-9
clone_size: once
d_call: -
j_call: TRBJ1-1
cdr3_nt: TGTGCCAGCAGCCTCTACACTGAAGCTTTCTTT
cdr3_aa: CASSLYTEAFF

v_call: TRBV5-1
clone_size: -
d_call: -
j_call: TRBJ1-4
cdr3_nt: TGCGCCAGCAGCTCACAGGGCACAACTAATGAAAAACTGTTTTTT
cdr3_aa: CASSSQGTTNEKLFF

v_call: TRBV5-4
clone_size: -
d_call: -
j_call: TRBJ2-1
cdr3_nt: TGTGCCAGCAGCTTGGAGGGGTATGAGCAGTTCTTC
cdr3_aa: CASSLEGYEQFF

v_call: TRBV24-1
clone_size: -
d_call: TRBD2
j_call: TRBJ2-3
cdr3_nt: TGTGCCACCAGTGACCCCGCGGGGAGGGAGGGCACAGATACGCAGTATTTT
cdr3_aa: CATSDPAGREGTDTQYF

v_call: TRBV19
clone_size: once
d_call: TRBD1
j_call: TRBJ1-5
cdr3_nt: TGTGCCAGTAGTATCCGAGGGGACAGTGCTTATCAGCCCCAGCATTTT
cdr3_aa: CASSIRGDSAYQPQHF

v_call: TRBV21-1
clone_size: few
d_call: -
j_call: TRBJ1-5
cdr3_nt: TGTGCCAGCAGCAAAGGCGAGGCGGCAAGCAATCAGCCCCAGCATTTT
cdr3_aa: CASSKGEAASNQPQHF

v_call: TRBV19
clone_size: -
d_call: -
j_call: TRBJ2-1
cdr3_nt: TGTGCCAGTAGTATAGGCGGAGGGTCGAATGAGCAGTTCTTC
cdr3_aa: CASSIGGGSNEQFF

v_call: TRBV7-9
clone_size: -
d_call: -
j_call: TRBJ2-5
cdr3_nt: TGTGCCAGCAGCTTAGGAGGTCTCCAAGAGACCCAGTACTTC
cdr3_aa: CASSLGGLQETQYF

v_call: TRBV18
clone_size: -
d_call: -
j_call: TRBJ1-1
cdr3_nt: TGTGCCAGCTCACCGAAAGCACTAAACACTGAAGCTTTCTTT
cdr3_aa: CASSPKALNTEAFF

v_call: TRBV11-2
clone_size: -
d_call: -
j_call: TRBJ2-2
cdr3_nt: TGTGCCAGCAGCTATAGCGGAACCACCGGGGAGCTGTTTTTT
cdr3_aa: CASSYSGTTGELFF

v_call: TRBV5-1
clone_size: -
d_call: -
j_call: TRBJ1-1
cdr3_nt: TGCGCCAGCAGCTTGCAGGGCAGGAGGAACACTGAAGCTTTCTTT
cdr3_aa: CASSLQGRRNTEAFF

v_call: TRBV18
clone_size: -
d_call: -
j_call: TRBJ2-1
cdr3_nt: TGTGCCAGCTCACCACCGAACCGGGAGCCCTACAATGAGCAGTTCTTC
cdr3_aa: CASSPPNREPYNEQFF

v_call: TRBV19
clone_size: -
d_call: -
j_call: TRBJ2-2
cdr3_nt: TGTGCCAGTCTACGGCAGGGGTCCACCGGGGAGCTGTTTTTT
cdr3_aa: CASLRQGSTGELFF

v_call: TRBV30
clone_size: -
d_call: -
j_call: TRBJ2-2
cdr3_nt: TGTGCCTGGTTAGCCGGGACACTCAACACCGGGGAGCTGTTTTTT
cdr3_aa: CAWLAGTLNTGELFF

v_call: TRBV25-1
clone_size: -
d_call: TRBD1
j_call: TRBJ2-5
cdr3_nt: TGTGCCAGCAGTGACTCCTGGACAGGGGGAGGAGAGACCCAGTACTTC
cdr3_aa: CASSDSWTGGGETQYF

v_call: TRBV2
clone_size: -
d_call: -
j_call: TRBJ1-2
cdr3_nt: TGTGCCAGCAGTGAGGCAGGGCATGGCTACACCTTC
cdr3_aa: CASSEAGHGYTF

v_call: TRBV5-1
clone_size: once
d_call: -
j_call: TRBJ1-1
cdr3_nt: TGCGCCAGCAGCTTGACAGGGATATACACTGAAGCTTTCTTT
cdr3_aa: CASSLTGIYTEAFF

v_call: TRBV9
clone_size: once
d_call: -
j_call: TRBJ2-2
cdr3_nt: TGTGCCAGCAATGAGGGGGGGTACACCGGGGAGCTGTTTTTT
cdr3_aa: CASNEGGYTGELFF

v_call: TRBV24-1
clone_size: -
d_call: -
j_call: TRBJ2-3
cdr3_nt: TGTGCCACCAGTGATGAGGACTGGCGGGGGCAGTATTTT
cdr3_aa: CATSDEDWRGQYF

v_call: TRBV15
clone_size: -
d_call: -
j_call: TRBJ2-7
cdr3_nt: TGTGCCACCAGCATCACAGGGCAAAACGAGCAGTACTTC
cdr3_aa: CATSITGQNEQYF

v_call: TRBV18
clone_size: -
d_call: TRBD1
j_call: TRBJ1-4
cdr3_nt: TGTGCCAGCTCACCCGGGACAGTCTATGAAAAACTGTTTTTT
cdr3_aa: CASSPGTVYEKLFF

v_call: TRBV7-9
clone_size: -
d_call: -
j_call: TRBJ1-2
cdr3_nt: TGTGCCAGCAGCTTAGAACAGAACTATGGCTACACCTTC
cdr3_aa: CASSLEQNYGYTF

v_call: TRBV2
clone_size: -
d_call: -
j_call: TRBJ1-5
cdr3_nt: TGTGCCAGCAGTGAAAGCGTGCAATGGGGCAATCAGCCCCAGCATTTT
cdr3_aa: CASSESVQWGNQPQHF

v_call: TRBV28
clone_size: -
d_call: -
j_call: TRBJ2-1
cdr3_nt: TGTGCCAGCGGGGCTGAGCAGTTCTTC
cdr3_aa: CASGAEQFF